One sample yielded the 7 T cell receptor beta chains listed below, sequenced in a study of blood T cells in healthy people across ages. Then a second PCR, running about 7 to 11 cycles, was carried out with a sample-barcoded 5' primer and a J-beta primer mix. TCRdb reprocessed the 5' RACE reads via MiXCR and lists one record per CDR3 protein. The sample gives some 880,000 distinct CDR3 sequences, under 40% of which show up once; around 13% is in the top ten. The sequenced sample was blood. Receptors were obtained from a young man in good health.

In DNA form, the CDR3 reads TGTGCCAGCAGTGTCTCCAGGGGTACTGGCTACACCTTC. Translation gives CASSVSRGTGYTF. The V and J genes are TRBV27 and TRBJ1-2; D may be TRBD1 (6 bases). The CDR3 totals 13 residues. CDR1 and CDR2 (germline): MNHEY, SMNVEV (reference sequence). V lost 5 bases, J lost 7 bases, and 14 bases lay in between.

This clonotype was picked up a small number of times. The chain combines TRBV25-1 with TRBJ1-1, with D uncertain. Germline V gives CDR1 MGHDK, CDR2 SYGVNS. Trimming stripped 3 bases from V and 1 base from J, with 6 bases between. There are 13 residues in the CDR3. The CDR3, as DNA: TGTGCCAGCAGTGACACCCCGAACACTGAAGCTTTCTTT. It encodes CASSDTPNTEAFF.

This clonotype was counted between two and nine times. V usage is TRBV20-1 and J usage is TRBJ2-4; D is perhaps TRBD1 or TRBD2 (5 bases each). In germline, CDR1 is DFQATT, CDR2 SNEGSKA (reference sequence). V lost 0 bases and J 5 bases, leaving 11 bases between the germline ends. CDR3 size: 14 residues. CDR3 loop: CSARDSRGENIQYF. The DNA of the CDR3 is TGCAGTGCTAGAGATTCCCGAGGGGAAAACATTCAGTACTTC.

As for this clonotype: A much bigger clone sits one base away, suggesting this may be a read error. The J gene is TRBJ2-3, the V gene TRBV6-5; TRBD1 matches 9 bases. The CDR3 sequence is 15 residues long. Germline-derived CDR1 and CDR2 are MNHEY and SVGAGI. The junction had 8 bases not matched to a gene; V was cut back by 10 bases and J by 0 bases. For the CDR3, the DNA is TGTGCCAACTCTCCGGGACAGGGCAGCACAGATACGCAGTATTTT. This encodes CANSPGQGSTDTQYF.

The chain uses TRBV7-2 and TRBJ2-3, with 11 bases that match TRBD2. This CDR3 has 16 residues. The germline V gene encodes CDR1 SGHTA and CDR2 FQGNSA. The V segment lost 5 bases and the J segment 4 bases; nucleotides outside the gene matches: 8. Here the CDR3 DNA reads TGTGCCAGCAGCACCAAGACTAGCGGGGTTTCAGATACGCAGTATTTT. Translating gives CASSTKTSGVSDTQYF.

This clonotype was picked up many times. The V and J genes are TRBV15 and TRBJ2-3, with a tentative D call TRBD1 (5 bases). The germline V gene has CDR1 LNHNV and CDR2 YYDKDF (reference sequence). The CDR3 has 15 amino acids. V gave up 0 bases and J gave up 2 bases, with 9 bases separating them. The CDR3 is CATSRDKGYTDTQYF. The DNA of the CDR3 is TGTGCCACCAGCAGAGATAAGGGGTACACAGATACGCAGTATTTT.

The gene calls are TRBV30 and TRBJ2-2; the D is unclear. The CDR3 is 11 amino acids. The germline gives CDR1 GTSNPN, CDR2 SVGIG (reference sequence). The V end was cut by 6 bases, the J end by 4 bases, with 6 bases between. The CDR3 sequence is CACMATGELFF. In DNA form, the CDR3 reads TGTGCCTGTATGGCCACCGGGGAGCTGTTTTTT.